This entry is about one TCR beta chain. The antigen remains undetermined. The data derive from a study of identifying expanded T cells in peripheral blood. Trimming cost V 5 bases and J 8 bases, with 21 bases left between them. This CDR3 has 15 residues. Looked up from germline, CDR1 is SGHTA and CDR2 is FQGTGA. Study findings and constraints: Clone count variance between roughly 2-week samples rose with total template count. Technical replicates showed about 1.2 changed clones; approximately 2 weeks 15 to 20; four weeks 19.

Data came from immunoSEQ multiplex PCR; TCRdb stores just in-frame clones and leaves some out. This table holds 130,000 or so clones, around 84% found once. No infections or other immune events were documented during collection. V gene TRBV7-3 combines with J gene TRBJ1-2, with D possibly being TRBD1 (6 bases). Sample: blood. The source of this sequence is a person between 18 and 69 years old in good health. This CDR3 is CASSLWGGGAGGYTF. CDR3 coding DNA: TGTGCCAGCAGCCTTTGGGGAGGGGGAGCGGGAGGCTACACCTTC.